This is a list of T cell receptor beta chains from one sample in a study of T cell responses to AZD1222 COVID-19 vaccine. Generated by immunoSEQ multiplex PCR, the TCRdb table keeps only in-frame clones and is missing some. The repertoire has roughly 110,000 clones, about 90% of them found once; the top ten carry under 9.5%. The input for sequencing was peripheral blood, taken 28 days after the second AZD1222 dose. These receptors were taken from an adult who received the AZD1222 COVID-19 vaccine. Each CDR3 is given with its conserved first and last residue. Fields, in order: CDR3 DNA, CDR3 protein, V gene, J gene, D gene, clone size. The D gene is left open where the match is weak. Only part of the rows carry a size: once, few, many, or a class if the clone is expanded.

cdr3_nt: TGCGCCAGCAGCCAAGGGACGGAGTATAGCTCCTACGAGCAGTACTTC
cdr3_aa: CASSQGTEYSSYEQYF
v_call: TRBV4-1
j_call: TRBJ2-7
d_call: NA
clone_size: NA

cdr3_nt: TGTGCCAGCACCGGGACAGGGGGTTCCTATGGCTACACCTTC
cdr3_aa: CASTGTGGSYGYTF
v_call: TRBV6-5
j_call: TRBJ1-2
d_call: TRBD1
clone_size: once

cdr3_nt: TGTGCCAGCAGCCAAGATTGGGCCTACGAGCAGTACTTC
cdr3_aa: CASSQDWAYEQYF
v_call: TRBV3-1/TRBV3-2
j_call: TRBJ2-7
d_call: NA
clone_size: NA

cdr3_nt: TGTGCCAGCATGATCCAGACAGGGTCAGGAGGCTACACCTTC
cdr3_aa: CASMIQTGSGGYTF
v_call: TRBV2
j_call: TRBJ1-2
d_call: TRBD1
clone_size: NA

cdr3_nt: TGCGCCAGCAGCCAAGACCCGACCGTGGGGGATGAGCAGTTCTTC
cdr3_aa: CASSQDPTVGDEQFF
v_call: TRBV4-3
j_call: TRBJ2-1
d_call: NA
clone_size: NA

cdr3_nt: TGTGCCAGCAGCATCGCGGGGGAAATCCAAGAGACCCAGTACTTC
cdr3_aa: CASSIAGEIQETQYF
v_call: TRBV9
j_call: TRBJ2-5
d_call: TRBD2
clone_size: NA

cdr3_nt: TGCGCCATTGGACAGGGGGAAGGTTCACCCCTCCACTTT
cdr3_aa: CAIGQGEGSPLHF
v_call: TRBV10-2
j_call: TRBJ1-6
d_call: TRBD1
clone_size: NA

cdr3_nt: TGTGCCAGCAGCTTTACCCAGGGGGCGGATGGCTACACCTTC
cdr3_aa: CASSFTQGADGYTF
v_call: TRBV5-4
j_call: TRBJ1-2
d_call: TRBD1
clone_size: NA

cdr3_nt: TGTGCCAGCAGCTTGGAGACAGGGGTTTATAGCAATCAGCCCCAGCATTTT
cdr3_aa: CASSLETGVYSNQPQHF
v_call: TRBV5-5
j_call: TRBJ1-5
d_call: TRBD1
clone_size: NA

cdr3_nt: TGTGCCAGCAGCTTGGCGGGGGACATCACAGATACGCAGTATTTT
cdr3_aa: CASSLAGDITDTQYF
v_call: TRBV7-3
j_call: TRBJ2-3
d_call: NA
clone_size: NA

cdr3_nt: TGTGCCAGCTCACGATTTCAGGGGGGGTCAGATGGCTACACCTTC
cdr3_aa: CASSRFQGGSDGYTF
v_call: TRBV18
j_call: TRBJ1-2
d_call: TRBD1
clone_size: NA

cdr3_nt: TGTGCCAGCCGCCCAGGATATCGGAATGGAAACACCATATATTTT
cdr3_aa: CASRPGYRNGNTIYF
v_call: TRBV6-5
j_call: TRBJ1-3
d_call: NA
clone_size: NA

cdr3_nt: TGTGCCAGCAGCCTACAAGAGACCCAGTACTTC
cdr3_aa: CASSLQETQYF
v_call: TRBV7-8
j_call: TRBJ2-5
d_call: NA
clone_size: NA

cdr3_nt: TGTGCCAGCCGAGGCCACTCTGGAAACACCATATATTTT
cdr3_aa: CASRGHSGNTIYF
v_call: TRBV7-8
j_call: TRBJ1-3
d_call: NA
clone_size: NA

cdr3_nt: TGTGCCAGCTCACCACAGGACAGGGGACTGTTTTTT
cdr3_aa: CASSPQDRGLFF
v_call: TRBV18
j_call: TRBJ1-4
d_call: TRBD1
clone_size: NA

cdr3_nt: TGCGCCAGCAGCTCCCACACAGATACGCAGTATTTT
cdr3_aa: CASSSHTDTQYF
v_call: TRBV4-1
j_call: TRBJ2-3
d_call: NA
clone_size: NA

cdr3_nt: TGTGCCAGTAGTATGGCAGTCATGAACACTGAAGCTTTCTTT
cdr3_aa: CASSMAVMNTEAFF
v_call: TRBV19
j_call: TRBJ1-1
d_call: NA
clone_size: NA

cdr3_nt: TGTGCCACCAGCAGAGATTATGAGGATGCAACTAATGAAAAACTGTTTTTT
cdr3_aa: CATSRDYEDATNEKLFF
v_call: TRBV15
j_call: TRBJ1-4
d_call: NA
clone_size: once

cdr3_nt: TGTGCCAGCAGCGGTAACAGGGTTTTGCGTGGAAACACCATATATTTT
cdr3_aa: CASSGNRVLRGNTIYF
v_call: TRBV7-9
j_call: TRBJ1-3
d_call: NA
clone_size: NA

cdr3_nt: TGTGCCAGCTCACCGGGACAGGGAAATTCACCCCTCCACTTT
cdr3_aa: CASSPGQGNSPLHF
v_call: TRBV18
j_call: TRBJ1-6
d_call: TRBD1
clone_size: NA

cdr3_nt: TGTGCCAGCAGGGAGGACAGACACCTCTCTGGAAACACCATATATTTT
cdr3_aa: CASREDRHLSGNTIYF
v_call: TRBV28
j_call: TRBJ1-3
d_call: NA
clone_size: NA

cdr3_nt: TGCGCCAGCAGCCAAGATGGAATGGCTTCCTACGAGCAGTACTTC
cdr3_aa: CASSQDGMASYEQYF
v_call: TRBV4-1
j_call: TRBJ2-7
d_call: NA
clone_size: NA

cdr3_nt: TGTGCCAGCAGCGTAGAACAGGGGGCAGGGTCACCCCTCCACTTT
cdr3_aa: CASSVEQGAGSPLHF
v_call: TRBV9
j_call: TRBJ1-6
d_call: TRBD1
clone_size: NA

cdr3_nt: TGTGCCAGCAGCGAGTACAGGGGGCCCCGTTACACCTTC
cdr3_aa: CASSEYRGPRYTF
v_call: TRBV7-9
j_call: TRBJ1-2
d_call: TRBD1
clone_size: NA